What follows are 7 T cell receptor beta chains derived from one specimen sequenced in a study of blood T cell repertoires in COVID-19 (dated by TCRdb to the early 2020s). The receptor library was made with the immunoSEQ multiplex PCR assay. TCRdb carries this immuneACCESS record with in-frame sequences only. Its versions omit some clonotypes, under half of them owing to an unresolved V gene in the studies checked, with the rest unexplained. For this sample the table gives some 20,000 clones, of which around 91% were detected only once. The ten largest make up roughly 6.6% of the sample. Sequencing used peripheral blood. Every receptor here comes from a human donor in a cohort sampled during active COVID-19.

This clone was counted a few times. The rearrangement joins TRBV28 to TRBJ1-6, with D possibly matching TRBD1 (6 bases). This CDR3 spans 14 amino acids. The V gene lost 6 bases and the J gene lost 4 bases, with 10 bases spanning the gap. In germline, CDR1 is MDHEN, CDR2 SYDVKM. Written as DNA, the CDR3 is TGTGCCAGCAGGGGACAAATTTATAATTCACCCCTCCACTTT. Protein: CASRGQIYNSPLHF.

The chain recombines TRBV7-6 with TRBJ2-7; no clear D gene. Germline CDR1 SGHVS, CDR2 FNYEAQ. Trimming pared 4 bases from V and 5 bases from J, leaving 15 bases between. The CDR3 runs to 14 residues. CDR3 in DNA: TGTGCCAGCAGCTCAGGCGCGTGGGTAGACGAGCAGTACTTC. Translating it yields CASSSGAWVDEQYF.

J is TRBJ2-1 and V is TRBV29-1, with D unclear. Trimming stripped 6 bases from V and 6 bases from J, with 15 bases between. Germline V lookup: CDR1 SQVTM, CDR2 ANQGSEA. The CDR3 has 13 amino acids. The DNA for the CDR3 is TGCAGCGTGGAGAACTTTGATGCCAATGAGCAGTTCTTC. Translated, it gives CSVENFDANEQFF.

The gene calls are TRBV6-6 and TRBJ2-7; no clear D gene. Germline V CDR1 and CDR2: MNHNY, SVGAGI (reference sequence). The V end was cut by 4 bases, the J end by 5 bases, with 12 bases between. The CDR3 spans 13 residues. The DNA of the CDR3 is TGTGCCAGCAGTTTTACAGATTTCAACGAGCAGTACTTC. Translated: CASSFTDFNEQYF.

This chain uses TRBV18 with TRBJ2-7; 9 nucleotides match TRBD1. This CDR3 is 15 amino acids long. J lost 4 bases, V lost 4 bases, and 8 bases had no gene match. Germline V gene data show CDR1 as KGHSH and CDR2 as LQKENI. CDR3 amino acids: CASSLQTGGGYEQYF. CDR3 bases: TGTGCCAGCTCACTGCAGACAGGGGGGGGATACGAGCAGTACTTC.

This clone was picked up one time. The rearrangement uses TRBV29-1 and TRBJ2-5; TRBD2 aligns across 8 bases. CDR1 and CDR2 (germline): SQVTM, ANQGSEA. Losses at the gene ends were 4 bases for V and 5 bases for J; bases not matched to a gene: 9. CDR3 size: 14 residues. CDR3 residues: CSVVLAGRRETQYF. The CDR3 nucleotides read TGCAGCGTTGTATTAGCGGGACGCCGGGAGACCCAGTACTTC. The variable domain in full, completed from reference TRBV29-1 and TRBJ2-5, reads SAVISQKPSRDICQRGTSLTIQCQVDSQVTMMFWYRQQPGQSLTLIATANQGSEATYESGFVIDKFPISRPNLTFSTLTVSNMSPEDSSIYLCSVVLAGRRETQYFGPGTRLLVL.

V usage is TRBV9 and J usage is TRBJ2-3; 14 bases are shared with TRBD2. The V and J ends lost 4 bases and 6 bases, in that order; junction bases with no gene match: 4. The CDR3 is 15 amino acids. Germline CDR1 and CDR2: SGDLS and YYNGEE. This CDR3 reads CASSSGLAGADTQYF. The CDR3 DNA sequence: TGTGCCAGCAGCTCGGGACTAGCGGGAGCTGATACGCAGTATTTT.